What follows are 3 T cell receptor delta chains derived from one specimen sequenced in a study of Vδ1+ human thymocytes. Regarding the study as a whole: Thymic TRG and TRD repertoires appeared highly polyclonal.

Their recognized antigens are unknown. RNA was extracted from the cells and then reverse transcribed. CDR3 amplicons came from multiplex PCR with pooled V-gene forward and constant-region reverse primers. TCRdb re-called clones from the multiplex PCR reads using CATT. Of roughly 55,000 delta-chain clones in the sample, about 16% were seen once. The sample was Vdelta1+ gamma-delta thymocytes from the thymus. Subset specified: FACS-sorted CD3+ TCRalphabeta- TCRVdelta1+ TCRVdelta2- thymocytes. The receptor source for this set is a boy younger than two who had congenital heart surgery.

This chain connects TRDV1 to TRDJ1, with TRDD3 as a possible D gene (6 bases). The germline gives CDR1 TSWWSYY, CDR2 QGS. CDR3 length equals 16 residues. The germline V and J ends were trimmed by 4 bases and 9 bases, with 24 bases remaining between them. CDR3 coding DNA: TGTGCTCTTGGGGGCGTTTCCCCTCTACTGGGTACGGAACTCATCTTT. Translation gives CALGGVSPLLGTELIF.

The chain carries TRDV1 and TRDJ1, with D tentatively TRDD3 (6 bases). V lost 2 bases and J 3 bases, leaving 13 bases between the germline ends. The CDR3 is 15 residues long. The germline V gene has CDR1 TSWWSYY and CDR2 QGS. The CDR3 DNA follows: TGTGCTCTTGGGGAATGTCGATACGCTTCCGATAAACTCATCTTT. Translation: CALGECRYASDKLIF.

This clone counts as medium-sized. The chain links TRDV2 to TRDJ3, with 9 bases identical to TRDD3. The V segment lost 0 bases and the J segment 0 bases; nucleotides outside the gene matches: 11. The CDR3 contains 21 residues. From germline, CDR1 is GEAIGNYY and CDR2 EKD. CDR3 coding DNA: TGTGCCTGTGACACCTTTACTGGGGGACCTCTTAGCTCCTGGGACACCCGACAGATGTTTTTC. Its protein product is CACDTFTGGPLSSWDTRQMFF.